This entry lists 19 T cell receptor beta chains sequenced from one sample in a study of shared clonotypes between healthy human individuals. TCRdb's table, derived via immunoSEQ multiplex PCR, lists solely in-frame clones and lacks some. The sample contains around 2.1 million clones, approximately 94% of which appear only once. CD45RO-negative, CCR7-selected cells formed the naive CD8 fraction, which excluded terminally differentiated effector memory CD45RA+ cells. The sample consisted of naive CD8+ T cells from PBMCs. These receptors were collected from a man aged 18 to 29 in good health. Some clones in this sample may be carry-over from other donors' samples.

The chain recombines TRBV5-4 with TRBJ1-2; D not certain. Trimming left V 4 bases short and J 6 bases short, with 19 bases between. Per germline, CDR1 SGHNT and CDR2 YYREEE (reference sequence). The CDR3 runs 15 residues. The CDR3 DNA sequence: TGTGCCAGCAGCCGCCGAGAGGCTTCCTGGGATGGCTACACCTTC. Protein: CASSRREASWDGYTF. Looking up the rest from reference TRBV5-4 and TRBJ1-2 gives the full variable domain: ETGVTQSPTHLIKTRGQQVTLRCSSQSGHNTVSWYQQALGQGPQFIFQYYREEENGRGNFPPRFSGLQFPNYSSELNVNALELDDSALYLCASSRREASWDGYTFGSGTRLTVV.

This clone appeared a single time. The chain carries TRBV28 and TRBJ2-3; D gene uncertain. CDR1 is MDHEN, CDR2 SYDVKM, per germline. This CDR3 contains 15 residues. V dropped 6 bases and J dropped 0 bases, with 13 bases sitting between them. This chain's CDR3 is CASSWTRKSTDTQYF. In DNA, the CDR3 is TGTGCCAGCAGCTGGACCCGTAAGAGCACAGATACGCAGTATTTT.

J is TRBJ1-1 and V is TRBV5-1; possibly TRBD1 for D (5 bases). The CDR3 is 15 amino acids. Germline CDR1 is SGHRS and CDR2 is YFSETQ. V lost 0 bases and J lost 3, with 12 bases in between. The CDR3 protein is CASSLVAGGDTEAFF. In nucleotides, the CDR3 is TGCGCCAGCAGCTTGGTGGCGGGGGGGGACACTGAAGCTTTCTTT.

The chain combines TRBV19 with TRBJ1-1, with no clear D. This CDR3 region has 15 residues. The germline gives CDR1 LNHDA, CDR2 SQIVND (reference sequence). V was clipped by 1 base and J by 1 base, with 10 bases between them. The CDR3 protein is CASSIARGGNTEAFF. As DNA, the CDR3 is TGTGCCAGTAGTATAGCCCGGGGAGGGAACACTGAAGCTTTCTTT.

The rearrangement uses TRBV30 and TRBJ1-2; 10 bases are a match to TRBD1. There are 16 residues in the CDR3. Looked up from germline, CDR1 is GTSNPN and CDR2 is SVGIG (reference sequence). Germline trimming cut 2 bases from V and 4 bases from J; bases unmatched to any gene: 10. The CDR3 coding sequence is TGTGCCTGGAGTCCCCGGGACAGGGGAGGTTTCTATGGCTACACCTTC. Amino acid sequence: CAWSPRDRGGFYGYTF.

This chain links TRBV27 with TRBJ2-1, with TRBD2 matching over 8 bases. Germline V lookup: CDR1 MNHEY, CDR2 SMNVEV (reference sequence). The CDR3 covers 16 residues. V lost 0 bases to trimming and J lost 8 bases; unmatched junction nucleotides: 9. The DNA of the CDR3 is TGTGCCAGCAGTTTATCGAGGGGGACTAGGTTGGATGAGCAGTTCTTC. Its translation: CASSLSRGTRLDEQFF.

V usage is TRBV29-1 and J usage is TRBJ2-7; D is possibly TRBD2 (6 bases). The length of the CDR3 is 15 residues. The germline V gene has CDR1 SQVTM and CDR2 ANQGSEA. Trimming took 1 base from V and 0 from J, leaving 13 bases between them. The CDR3 reads CSVEVGGEASYEQYF. DNA of the CDR3: TGCAGCGTTGAAGTTGGCGGGGAGGCCTCCTACGAGCAGTACTTC.

The CDR3 DNA sequence: TGTGCCAGCAGCTTGGACTATAGGGGGTGGTACGAGCAGTACTTC. It translates to CASSLDYRGWYEQYF. The chain couples TRBV11-2 to TRBJ2-7, with D tentatively TRBD1 or TRBD2 (6 bases each). Trimming shortened V by 3 bases and J by 4 bases, and 16 bases separated the two germline ends. Germline V gene sequence: CDR1 SGHAT, CDR2 FQNNGV. The CDR3 is 15 residues long. The full variable domain, completed using reference TRBV11-2 and TRBJ2-7, is EAGVAQSPRYKIIEKRQSVAFWCNPISGHATLYWYQQILGQGPKLLIQFQNNGVVDDSQLPKDRFSAERLKGVDSTLKIQPAKLEDSAVYLCASSLDYRGWYEQYFGPGTRLTVT.

This chain joins TRBV18 and TRBJ2-1; D may be TRBD2 (5 bases). The CDR3 totals 12 residues. The germline gives CDR1 KGHSH, CDR2 LQKENI. V shed 4 bases and J shed 10 bases, with 11 bases lying between them. Here the CDR3 reads CASSLPEREQFF. Written as DNA, the CDR3 is TGTGCCAGCTCACTACCCGAGCGGGAGCAGTTCTTC. The variable domain in full, completed from reference TRBV18 and TRBJ2-1, reads NAGVMQNPRHLVRRRGQEARLRCSPMKGHSHVYWYRQLPEEGLKFMVYLQKENIIDESGMPKERFSAEFPKEGPSILRIQQVVRGDSAAYFCASSLPEREQFFGPGTRLTVL.

A few counts support this clone. The CDR3 nucleotides are TGTGCCAGCAGCGGCTATGGCTACACCTTC. As protein: CASSGYGYTF. The chain employs TRBV11-2 and TRBJ1-2; D remains unclear. Germline V gene sequence: CDR1 SGHAT, CDR2 FQNNGV. The CDR3 spans 10 residues. V was shortened by 5 bases and J by 4 bases, with 2 bases between the two germline ends.

The rearrangement joins TRBV11-2 to TRBJ2-1; TRBD2 aligns across 12 bases. CDR1 is SGHAT and CDR2 is FQNNGV in the germline V gene. The CDR3 is 16 residues long. J was trimmed by 6 bases and V by 1 base; bases with no gene match: 4. CDR3 in amino acids: CASSLGPSGRANEQFF. DNA of the CDR3: TGTGCCAGCAGCTTAGGACCTAGCGGGAGGGCCAATGAGCAGTTCTTC.

The genes are TRBV7-9 and TRBJ2-5; 9 bases map to TRBD1. The CDR3 consists of 15 residues. Germline-derived CDR1 and CDR2 are SEHNR and FQNEAQ (reference sequence). V shed 5 bases, J shed 6 bases, and the junction held 10 bases outside the gene matches. The CDR3 DNA reads as TGTGCCAGCAGCCCATCGGGGGACAGGGTTAAGACCCAGTACTTC. Its translation: CASSPSGDRVKTQYF.

J is TRBJ2-3 and V is TRBV7-6; D assignment may be TRBD1 or TRBD2 (5 bases each). The CDR3 is 14 residues long. Trimming took off 2 bases at V and 4 bases at J, with 10 bases between the two ends. Germline V gives CDR1 SGHVS, CDR2 FNYEAQ. The CDR3 sequence: CASSLSRDPDTQYF. The CDR3, as DNA: TGTGCCAGCAGCTTAAGTAGGGACCCAGATACGCAGTATTTT.

The V gene is TRBV4-1, the J gene TRBJ2-7; 7 bases line up with TRBD2. Trimming at V came to 1 base and at J to 6 bases, leaving 9 bases not matched to a gene. The length of the CDR3 is 15 residues. CDR1 and CDR2 (germline): MGHRA, YSYEKL. The CDR3 DNA reads TGCGCCAGCAGCCAAGTAAAAGGGAGGGGCACCGAGCAGTACTTC. Amino acids: CASSQVKGRGTEQYF.

The chain couples TRBV10-3 to TRBJ2-2, with 13 bases lining up with TRBD2. V shed 6 bases and J 6 bases; nucleotides not matched to a gene: 10. The length of the CDR3 is 17 residues. CDR1 is ENHRY and CDR2 is SYGVKD in the germline V gene. CDR3 nucleotide sequence: TGTGCCATCAGCCAACGACTAGCGGGAGGAGGGTCCGGGGAGCTGTTTTTT. It is translated as CAISQRLAGGGSGELFF.

V and J are TRBV28 and TRBJ1-2; 8 bases agree with TRBD1. The CDR3 sequence is 15 residues long. V lost 6 bases to trimming and J lost 7 bases; unmatched junction nucleotides: 13. Per germline, CDR1 MDHEN and CDR2 SYDVKM. CDR3 sequence reads: CASSLSPDRVLGYTF. The CDR3 DNA sequence: TGTGCCAGCAGCCTATCCCCGGACAGGGTTCTTGGCTACACCTTC.

This clone has only one observation. V usage is TRBV7-8 and J usage is TRBJ2-7, with 7 bases fitting TRBD1. J lost 1 base, V lost 2 bases, and 5 bases had no gene match. This CDR3 is 15 amino acids long. CDR1 is SGHVS, CDR2 FQNEAQ, per germline. The DNA for the CDR3 is TGTGCCAGCAGCTTATCCCCGGGACAGTCCTACGAGCAGTACTTC. Its translation is CASSLSPGQSYEQYF.

The J gene is TRBJ2-2, the V gene TRBV5-8; unclear D gene. Germline V lookup: CDR1 SGHTS, CDR2 YDEGEE. This CDR3 comprises 15 residues. Trimming took 6 bases from V and 5 from J, leaving 17 bases between them. In DNA form, the CDR3 reads TGTGCCAGCACCTTTGGACCCATCACGACCGGGGAGCTGTTTTTT. Protein product: CASTFGPITTGELFF.

The chain has TRBV4-3 and TRBJ2-7; D assignment may be TRBD1 or TRBD2 (5 bases each). The V gene lost 0 bases and the J gene lost 4 bases, with 19 bases spanning the gap. The CDR3 spans 17 residues. CDR1 is LGHNA and CDR2 is YSLEER in the germline V gene. The CDR3: CASSQEGPGQAHYEQYF. Here the CDR3 DNA reads TGCGCCAGCAGCCAAGAGGGCCCGGGGCAGGCCCATTACGAGCAGTACTTC.